The rows below give T cell receptor beta chains drawn from one sample of a study of blood T cells in healthy people across ages. TCRdb fed the 5' RACE reads into MiXCR, producing one record per CDR3 protein. The sample has roughly 700,000 distinct CDR3 sequences; roughly 49% are singletons. What was sequenced was blood. These receptors were collected from a woman aged 60-75 years in good health. Both conserved end residues are part of each CDR3. The D gene is left open where the match is weak. Some rows have no size entry. The others give once, few or many, or a class for an expanded clone.

length	size	V	D	J	DNA	CDR3
14	many	TRBV5-1	TRBD1	TRBJ2-4	TGCGCCAGCAGCTTTGGGACAGGCAAAAACATTCAGTACTTC	CASSFGTGKNIQYF
12	NA	TRBV28	NA	TRBJ2-5	TGTGCCAGCAGGGGGACACTAGGGACCCAGTACTTC	CASRGTLGTQYF
13	NA	TRBV27	NA	TRBJ2-3	TGTGCCGGCAGTTTCAGCGGCACAGATACGCAGTATTTT	CAGSFSGTDTQYF
18	few	TRBV2	TRBD1	TRBJ2-4	TGTGCCAGGGGTGGGGGACAGGGGGCGGATGCGGCCAAAAACATTCAGTACTTC	CARGGGQGADAAKNIQYF
15	NA	TRBV5-1	NA	TRBJ2-1	TGCGCCAGCAGCTTGGTAGGCAGGGATAACAATGAGCAGTTCTTC	CASSLVGRDNNEQFF
18	few	TRBV4-2	TRBD1	TRBJ2-7	TGTGCCAGCAGCTCGCGACAGGGAGACACTGTCTACACCTACGAGCAGTACTTC	CASSSRQGDTVYTYEQYF
15	NA	TRBV20-1	NA	TRBJ1-6	TGCAGTGCTAGAGATAGTCGGGGCGCCGATTCACCCCTCCACTTT	CSARDSRGADSPLHF
14	NA	TRBV16	NA	TRBJ1-6	TGTGCCAGCAGCCAAGGGGGTAATAATTCACCCCTCCACTTT	CASSQGGNNSPLHF
15	NA	TRBV20-1	NA	TRBJ1-2	TGCAGTGCTAGTAGCATCGGACAGATGGAAGATGGCTACACCTTC	CSASSIGQMEDGYTF
14	NA	TRBV14	TRBD1	TRBJ2-7	TGTGCCAGCAGCCAAGTAAGGACAGGGGGCGAGCAGTACTTC	CASSQVRTGGEQYF
14	few	TRBV20-1	TRBD1	TRBJ2-7	TGCAGCACCGGGGGACAGGGGTCTCCCTACGAGCAGTACTTC	CSTGGQGSPYEQYF
14	NA	TRBV20-1	NA	TRBJ1-2	TGCAGTGCTAGTGGCCACCCCGCAAACTACGGCTACACCTTC	CSASGHPANYGYTF
12	few	TRBV6-2/TRBV6-3	NA	TRBJ2-3	TGTGCCAGCAGTTACTCGATCTATACGCAGTATTTT	CASSYSIYTQYF
14	NA	TRBV20-1	TRBD2	TRBJ2-7	TGCAGTGCAGTAGCGGGAGGACCCATCTACGAGCAGTACTTC	CSAVAGGPIYEQYF
15	once	TRBV20-1	NA	TRBJ2-1	TGCAGTGCTAGAGAAGGGTTTTACTCCTACAATGAGCAGTTCTTC	CSAREGFYSYNEQFF
16	NA	TRBV6-5	TRBD2	TRBJ2-1	TGTGTCAGCAGCCGCCAGGGTGGCGGGAGTGTCTATGAGCAGTTCTTC	CVSSRQGGGSVYEQFF
13	few	TRBV28	TRBD1	TRBJ2-5	TGTGCCAGCACCCTACAGGGGTTAGGGACCCAGTACTTC	CASTLQGLGTQYF
14	NA	TRBV28	NA	TRBJ2-3	TGTGCCAGCACCACGACCGTCGGCACAGATACGCAGTATTTT	CASTTTVGTDTQYF
18	NA	TRBV2	TRBD2	TRBJ2-7	TGTGTCAGCAGTGAGGGGCTACTAGCGGGAGTTGCCCAGTACGAGCAGTACTTC	CVSSEGLLAGVAQYEQYF
12	few	TRBV7-2	NA	TRBJ2-5	TGTGCCAGCAGCTATCCCCCAGAGACCCAGTACTTC	CASSYPPETQYF